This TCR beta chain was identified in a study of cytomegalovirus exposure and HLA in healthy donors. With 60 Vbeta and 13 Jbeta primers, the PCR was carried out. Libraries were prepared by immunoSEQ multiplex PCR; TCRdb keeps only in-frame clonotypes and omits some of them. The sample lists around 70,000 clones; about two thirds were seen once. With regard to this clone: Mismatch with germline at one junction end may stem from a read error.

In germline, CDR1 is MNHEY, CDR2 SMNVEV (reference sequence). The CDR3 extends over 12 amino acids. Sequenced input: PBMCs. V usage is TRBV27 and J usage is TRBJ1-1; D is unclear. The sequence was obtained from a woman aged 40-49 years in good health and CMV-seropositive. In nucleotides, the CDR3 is TGCGACGGGGAGGCCATGAACACTGAAGCTTTCTTT. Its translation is CDGEAMNTEAFF.